This T cell receptor (beta chain) was documented in a study of T-cell reconstitution after alpha-beta-depleted transplantation in children. For TCRbeta, the library was prepared with unique molecular identifiers. From the PCR reads, TCRdb called clonotypes with MiXCR, one entry per CDR3 protein. The sample holds roughly 500,000 distinct CDR3 sequences, under 15% seen once. J was trimmed by 5 bases and V by 6 bases; bases with no gene match: 17. The CDR3 extends over 18 amino acids. Germline loops: CDR1 DFQATT, CDR2 SNEGSKA (reference sequence). Sequenced material: PBMCs from the stem cell graft donor, taken from the stem cell graft. The source is a human donor who donated a stem cell graft to a child with combined immunodeficiency. The rearrangement joins TRBV20-1 to TRBJ2-5; 14 bases agree with TRBD2. CDR3 residues: CSAYPGTSGRNWRETQYF. The DNA of the CDR3 is TGCAGTGCCTATCCCGGGACTAGCGGGAGAAATTGGCGTGAGACCCAGTACTTC.